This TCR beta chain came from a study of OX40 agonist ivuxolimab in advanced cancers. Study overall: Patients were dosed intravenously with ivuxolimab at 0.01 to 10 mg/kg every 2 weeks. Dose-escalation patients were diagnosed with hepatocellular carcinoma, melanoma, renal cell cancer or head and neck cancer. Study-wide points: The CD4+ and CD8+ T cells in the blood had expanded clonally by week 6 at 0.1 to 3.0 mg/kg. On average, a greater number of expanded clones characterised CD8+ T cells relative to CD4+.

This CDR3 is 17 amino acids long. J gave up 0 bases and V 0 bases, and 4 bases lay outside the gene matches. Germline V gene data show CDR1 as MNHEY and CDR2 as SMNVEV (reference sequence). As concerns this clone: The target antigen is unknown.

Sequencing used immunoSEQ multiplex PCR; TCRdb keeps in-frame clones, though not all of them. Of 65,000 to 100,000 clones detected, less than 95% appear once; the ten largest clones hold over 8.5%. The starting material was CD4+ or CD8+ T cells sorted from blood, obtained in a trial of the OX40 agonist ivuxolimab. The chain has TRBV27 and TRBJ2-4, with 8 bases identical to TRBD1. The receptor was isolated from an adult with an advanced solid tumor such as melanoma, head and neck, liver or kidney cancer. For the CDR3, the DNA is TGTGCCAGCAGTTTATCGGGGACAGGTGGAGCCAAAAACATTCAGTACTTC. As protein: CASSLSGTGGAKNIQYF.